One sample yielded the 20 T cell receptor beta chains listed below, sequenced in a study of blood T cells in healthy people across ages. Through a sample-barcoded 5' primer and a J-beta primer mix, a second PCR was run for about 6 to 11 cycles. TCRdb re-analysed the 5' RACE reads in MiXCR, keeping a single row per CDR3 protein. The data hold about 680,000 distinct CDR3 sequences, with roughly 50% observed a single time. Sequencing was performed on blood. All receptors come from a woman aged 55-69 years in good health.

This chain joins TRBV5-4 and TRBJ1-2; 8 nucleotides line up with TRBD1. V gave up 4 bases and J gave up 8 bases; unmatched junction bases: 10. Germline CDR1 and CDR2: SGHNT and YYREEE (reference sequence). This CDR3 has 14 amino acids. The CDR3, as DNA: TGTGCCAGCAGCAGTTATCAGGGGGCGCCCGGCTACACCTTC. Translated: CASSSYQGAPGYTF.

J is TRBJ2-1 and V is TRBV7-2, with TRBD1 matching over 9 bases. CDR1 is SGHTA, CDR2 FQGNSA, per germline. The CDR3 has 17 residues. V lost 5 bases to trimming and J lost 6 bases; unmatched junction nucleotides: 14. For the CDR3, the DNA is TGTGCCAGCAGCCTAACCCCCGGGACAGGGAAAGTCAATGAGCAGTTCTTC. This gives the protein CASSLTPGTGKVNEQFF. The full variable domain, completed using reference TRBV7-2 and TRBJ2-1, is GAGVSQSPSNKVTEKGKDVELRCDPISGHTALYWYRQSLGQGLEFLIYFQGNSAPDKSGLPSDRFSAERTGGSVSTLTIQRTQQEDSAVYLCASSLTPGTGKVNEQFFGPGTRLTVL.

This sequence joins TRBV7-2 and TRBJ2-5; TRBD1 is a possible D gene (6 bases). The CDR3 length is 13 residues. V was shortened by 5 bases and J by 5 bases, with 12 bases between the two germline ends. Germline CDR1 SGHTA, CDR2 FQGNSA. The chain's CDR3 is CASSPQGDETQYF. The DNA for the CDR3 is TGTGCCAGCAGCCCACAGGGTGATGAGACCCAGTACTTC.

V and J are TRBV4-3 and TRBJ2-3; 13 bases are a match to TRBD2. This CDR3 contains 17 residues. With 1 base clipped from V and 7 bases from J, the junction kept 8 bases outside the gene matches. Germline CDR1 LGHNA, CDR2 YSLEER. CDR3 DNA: TGCGCCAGCAGCCAAGGACTAGCGGGAGGTACCGGTAATACGCAGTATTTT. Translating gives CASSQGLAGGTGNTQYF.

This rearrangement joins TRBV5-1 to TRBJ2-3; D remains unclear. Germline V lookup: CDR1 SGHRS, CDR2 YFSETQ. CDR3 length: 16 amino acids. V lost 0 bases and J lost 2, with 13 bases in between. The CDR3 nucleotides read TGCGCCAGCAGCTTGGATGGGTTGCGGTCCACAGATACGCAGTATTTT. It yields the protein CASSLDGLRSTDTQYF.

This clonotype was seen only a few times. The CDR3 nucleotides read TGTGCCATCAGCAAAACAGGGTCCACAGATACGCAGTATTTT. This gives the protein CAISKTGSTDTQYF. The chain combines TRBV10-3 with TRBJ2-3; tentatively, D is TRBD1 (6 bases). The V gene lost 6 bases and the J gene lost 2 bases, with 12 bases spanning the gap. CDR1 and CDR2 (germline): ENHRY, SYGVKD. The CDR3 has 14 residues.

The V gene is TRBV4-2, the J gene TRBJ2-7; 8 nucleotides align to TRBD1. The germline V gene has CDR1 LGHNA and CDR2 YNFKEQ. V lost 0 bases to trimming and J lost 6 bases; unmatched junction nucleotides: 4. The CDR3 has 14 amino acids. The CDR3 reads CASSQDLDRGEQYF. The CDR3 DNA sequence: TGTGCCAGCAGCCAAGACCTCGACAGGGGCGAGCAGTACTTC.

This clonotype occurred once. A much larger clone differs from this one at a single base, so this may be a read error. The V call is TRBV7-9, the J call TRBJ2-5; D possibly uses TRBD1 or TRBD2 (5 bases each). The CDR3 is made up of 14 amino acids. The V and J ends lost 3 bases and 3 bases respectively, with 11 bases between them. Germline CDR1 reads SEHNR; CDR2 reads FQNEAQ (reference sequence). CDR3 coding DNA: TGTGCCAGCAGCTTGAAGGGACCCAAAGAGACCCAGTACTTC. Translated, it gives CASSLKGPKETQYF.

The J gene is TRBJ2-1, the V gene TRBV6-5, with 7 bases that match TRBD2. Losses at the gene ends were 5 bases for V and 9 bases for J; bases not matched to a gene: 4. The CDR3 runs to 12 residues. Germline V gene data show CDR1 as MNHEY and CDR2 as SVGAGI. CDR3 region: CASSTTSAEQFF. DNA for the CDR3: TGTGCCAGCAGTACCACTAGCGCTGAGCAGTTCTTC.

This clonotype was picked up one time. CDR3 protein: CASSGTRLAYEQYF. The CDR3 DNA reads TGTGCCAGCAGTGGGACTAGGCTGGCCTACGAGCAGTACTTC. V usage is TRBV6-1 and J usage is TRBJ2-7; 7 bases match TRBD2. The CDR3 runs 14 residues. Losses at the gene ends were 4 bases for V and 2 bases for J; bases not matched to a gene: 5. Germline CDR1 reads MNHNS; CDR2 reads SASEGT.

Here the CDR3 DNA reads TGCAGTGCTAGAGATCCTAGCGCCAGCGGGTCCTACGAGCAGTACTTC. This sequence encodes CSARDPSASGSYEQYF. J is TRBJ2-7 and V is TRBV20-1, with D perhaps TRBD2 (6 bases). Germline V gene data show CDR1 as DFQATT and CDR2 as SNEGSKA (reference sequence). This CDR3 is 16 amino acids long. V lost 0 bases and J 1 base, leaving 16 bases between the germline ends.

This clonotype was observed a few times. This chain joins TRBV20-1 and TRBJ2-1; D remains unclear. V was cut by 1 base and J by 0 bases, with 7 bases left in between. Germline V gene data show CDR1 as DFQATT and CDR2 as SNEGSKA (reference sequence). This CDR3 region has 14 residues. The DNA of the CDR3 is TGCAGTGCTAGAGGAGATAGCTCCTACAATGAGCAGTTCTTC. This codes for CSARGDSSYNEQFF.

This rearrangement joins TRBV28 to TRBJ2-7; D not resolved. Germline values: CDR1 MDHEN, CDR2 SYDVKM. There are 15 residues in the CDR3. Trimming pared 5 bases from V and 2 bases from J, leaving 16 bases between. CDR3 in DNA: TGTGCCAGCAGTCCAATCGTAGAGGCTACCTACGAGCAGTACTTC. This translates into CASSPIVEATYEQYF.

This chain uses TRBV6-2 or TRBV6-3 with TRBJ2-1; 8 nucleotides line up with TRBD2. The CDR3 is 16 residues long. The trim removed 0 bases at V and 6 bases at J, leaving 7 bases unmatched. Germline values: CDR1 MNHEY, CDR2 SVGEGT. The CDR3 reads CASSYSSGGLRNEQFF. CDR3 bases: TGTGCCAGCAGTTACTCGTCGGGAGGGTTGCGCAATGAGCAGTTCTTC.

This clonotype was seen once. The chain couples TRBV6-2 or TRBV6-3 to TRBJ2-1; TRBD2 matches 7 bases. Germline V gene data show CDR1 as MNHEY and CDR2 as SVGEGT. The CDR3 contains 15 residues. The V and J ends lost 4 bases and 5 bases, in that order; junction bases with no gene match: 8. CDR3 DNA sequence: TGTGCCAGCAGTTTACTACTCGGGACTAACAATGAGCAGTTCTTC. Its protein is CASSLLLGTNNEQFF.

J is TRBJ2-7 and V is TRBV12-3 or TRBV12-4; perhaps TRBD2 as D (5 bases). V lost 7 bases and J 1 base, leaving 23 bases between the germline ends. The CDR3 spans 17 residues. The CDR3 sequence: CASTARPVGENSYEQYF. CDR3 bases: TGTGCCAGCACCGCTAGGCCAGTGGGAGAGAATTCCTACGAGCAGTACTTC.

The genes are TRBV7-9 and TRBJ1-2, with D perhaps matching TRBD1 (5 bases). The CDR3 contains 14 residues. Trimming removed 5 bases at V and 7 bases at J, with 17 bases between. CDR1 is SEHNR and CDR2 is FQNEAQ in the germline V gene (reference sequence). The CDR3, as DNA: TGTGCCAGCAGCCCCGAAATGCAAAGGGGTGGCTACACCTTC. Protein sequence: CASSPEMQRGGYTF.

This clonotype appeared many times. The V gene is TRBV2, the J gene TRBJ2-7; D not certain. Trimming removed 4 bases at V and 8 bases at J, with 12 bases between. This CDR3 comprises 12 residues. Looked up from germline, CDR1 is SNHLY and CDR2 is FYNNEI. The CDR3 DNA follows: TGTGCCAGCAGTGTCGGCAAGATAAAGCAGTACTTC. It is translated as CASSVGKIKQYF.

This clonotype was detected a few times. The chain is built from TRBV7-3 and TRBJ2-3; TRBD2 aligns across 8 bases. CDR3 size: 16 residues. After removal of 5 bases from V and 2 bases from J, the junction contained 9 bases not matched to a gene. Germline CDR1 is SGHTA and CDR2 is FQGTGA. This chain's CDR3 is CASSPGVAGPTDTQYF. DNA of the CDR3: TGTGCCAGCAGCCCCGGGGTAGCGGGGCCCACAGATACGCAGTATTTT.

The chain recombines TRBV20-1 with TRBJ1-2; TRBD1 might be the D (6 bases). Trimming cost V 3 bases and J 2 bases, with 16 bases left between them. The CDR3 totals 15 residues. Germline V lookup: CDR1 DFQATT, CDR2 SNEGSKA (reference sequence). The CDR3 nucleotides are TGCAGTGCTAGCCCGGACAGTCCGACGAACTATGGCTACACCTTC. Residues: CSASPDSPTNYGYTF.